This TCR beta chain was observed in a study of T cell repertoires in cytomegalovirus infection. For the study at large: Matching HLA type and CMV infection were both indicated by public TCR beta signatures. Study-level points and caveats: The response measured ex vivo was dominated by TCR beta clonotypes (HLA-C-restricted and CMV-specific). Accumulated public TCR beta family frequency recognized individuals carrying CMV together with the relevant HLA.

On this clonotype itself: Antigen specificity is unknown.

TCRdb re-analysed the reads in MiXCR, keeping a single row per CDR3 protein. The sample contains approximately 81,000 distinct CDR3 sequences, roughly a quarter of which appear only once. This TCR was recovered from a human donor in good health (CMV status not recorded). Some clones in this sample may be carry-over from other donors' samples. The specimen comprised CD8+ T cells from cultured PBMCs, sampled from culture after CMV antigen stimulation.

The chain's CDR3 is CAASVGLAGGNEQFF. Here the CDR3 DNA reads TGTGCCGCCTCAGTGGGACTAGCGGGTGGGAATGAGCAGTTCTTC. J is TRBJ2-1 and V is TRBV5-4; 12 bases line up with TRBD2. CDR1 is SGHNT and CDR2 is YYREEE in the germline V gene (reference sequence). CDR3 size: 15 residues. V dropped 10 bases and J dropped 7; count of bases not matched to a gene: 12.